The source of this T cell receptor (beta chain) is a study of neurological immune-mediated disorders. J was trimmed by 7 bases and V by 0 bases; bases with no gene match: 7. Germline V gene data show CDR1 as SGHRS and CDR2 as YFSETQ. CDR3 length: 15 amino acids. This clonotype was detected ten times or more. Its cognate antigen is unknown. The study, taken as a whole, reports: One related-CDR3 cluster, found by phylogenetic grouping, held repertoires of 18 of 34 multiple sclerosis patients and is a possible signature. No expanded-clone CDR3 amino acid sequence recurred across subjects, suggesting private TCR-beta repertoires.

The sample's time point: longitudinal time-point 3. TCRdb analysed the 5' RACE reads with MiXCR anew, one entry per CDR3 protein. The sample has 84,000 or so distinct CDR3 sequences; around 4.7% are singletons. Sequencing was done on a sample of PBMCs. The source is a woman between 55 and 75 years old with multiple sclerosis. The genes are TRBV5-1 and TRBJ2-1; 7 bases fit TRBD1. The CDR3 here is CASSLDRGIRNEQFF. The CDR3 nucleotides read TGCGCCAGCAGCTTGGACAGGGGAATCAGGAATGAGCAGTTCTTC. The full variable domain, its missing parts supplied by reference TRBV5-1 and TRBJ2-1, is KAGVTQTPRYLIKTRGQQVTLSCSPISGHRSVSWYQQTPGQGLQFLFEYFSETQRNKGNFPGRFSGRQFSNSRSEMNVSTLELGDSALYLCASSLDRGIRNEQFFGPGTRLTVL.